Following are 20 T cell receptor beta chains from one sample sequenced in a study of cytomegalovirus exposure and HLA in healthy donors. PCR amplification relied on 60 Vbeta primers (plus 13 Jbeta primers). Sequencing used immunoSEQ multiplex PCR; TCRdb keeps in-frame clones, though not all of them. The sample lists nearly 110,000 clones, over 70% occurring once. The sample was PBMCs. These receptors were obtained from a boy between 10 and 17 years old in good health and CMV-seronegative.

The chain carries TRBV5-1 and TRBJ1-2; 7 positions agree with TRBD1. Germline V CDR1 and CDR2: SGHRS, YFSETQ. CDR3 length equals 16 residues. Trimming at V came to 4 bases and at J to 3 bases, leaving 12 bases not matched to a gene. CDR3 DNA: TGCGCCAGCAGCATTGATGGACAGGATAATTACTATGGCTACACCTTC. This encodes CASSIDGQDNYYGYTF.

This chain joins TRBV7-6 and TRBJ1-4, with 10 bases lining up with TRBD1. The V gene end was trimmed by 2 bases and the J gene end by 5 bases; junction bases not matched to a gene: 8. Per the germline V gene, CDR1 is SGHVS and CDR2 is FNYEAQ. CDR3 length: 17 amino acids. The CDR3 sequence is CASSLRDRGRVNEKLFF. The CDR3, as DNA: TGTGCCAGCAGCTTACGGGACAGGGGAAGGGTGAATGAAAAACTGTTTTTT.

The J gene is TRBJ1-1, the V gene TRBV19, with 11 nucleotides matching TRBD1. J lost 5 bases, V lost 5 bases, and 10 bases had no gene match. The CDR3 totals 16 residues. The germline CDR1 and CDR2 sequences are LNHDA and SQIVND (reference sequence). DNA of the CDR3: TGTGCCAGTAGTCTCCTTTGGACAGGGGGCGAGACTGAAGCTTTCTTT. Its translation is CASSLLWTGGETEAFF.

This clone has only a few counts. The rearrangement uses TRBV5-1 and TRBJ2-5; perhaps TRBD1 as D (6 bases). V shed 3 bases and J shed 4 bases, with 10 bases lying between them. This CDR3 is built from 13 residues. Germline assignment: CDR1 SGHRS and CDR2 YFSETQ. The CDR3, as DNA: TGCGCCAGCAGCTCCCAGGGGCCAGAGACCCAGTACTTC. Translated: CASSSQGPETQYF.

This clone was counted once. The chain joins TRBV7-2 to TRBJ2-1, with 10 bases lining up with TRBD2. Germline-derived CDR1 and CDR2 are SGHTA and FQGNSA. There are 13 residues in the CDR3. After removal of 6 bases from V and 4 bases from J, the junction contained 0 bases not matched to a gene. Here the CDR3 DNA reads TGTGCCAGCAGACTAGCGGGGTACAATGAGCAGTTCTTC. It is translated as CASRLAGYNEQFF.

This clone has more than one count but fewer than ten. The J gene is TRBJ1-1, the V gene TRBV4-3; 7 nucleotides agree with TRBD1. The CDR3 is 18 amino acids. The V gene's germline CDR1 is LGHNA and CDR2 YSLEER. V trimming: 0 bases; J trimming: 0 bases; junction bases outside the gene matches: 10. The CDR3 sequence is CASSQEGGRDSMNTEAFF. Here the CDR3 DNA reads TGCGCCAGCAGCCAAGAGGGGGGCAGGGACAGTATGAACACTGAAGCTTTCTTT.

The V and J genes are TRBV15 and TRBJ1-1, with D possibly TRBD1 on 5 matching bases. The ends were cut back, 3 bases at V and 4 bases at J, with 15 bases in the middle. The CDR3 runs to 15 residues. The germline gives CDR1 LNHNV, CDR2 YYDKDF (reference sequence). Here the CDR3 DNA reads TGTGCCACCAGCAGGGGTCTGACGGGGGGCACTGAAGCTTTCTTT. Its translation is CATSRGLTGGTEAFF.

About this clone itself: The sample carries other DNA sequences with the same CDR3. The chain links TRBV6-5 to TRBJ1-5; D possibly corresponds to TRBD1 (6 bases). The germline V gene has CDR1 MNHEY and CDR2 SVGAGI. The V end was cut by 6 bases, the J end by 3 bases, with 12 bases between. The CDR3 contains 14 residues. This CDR3 reads CASSSGVYNQPQHF. CDR3 bases: TGTGCCAGCAGCTCAGGGGTCTACAATCAGCCCCAGCATTTT.

J is TRBJ1-4 and V is TRBV19; no clear D. Germline CDR1 reads LNHDA; CDR2 reads SQIVND (reference sequence). V was trimmed by 7 bases and J by 6 bases, leaving 6 bases between them. The CDR3 contains 11 residues. The CDR3 DNA sequence: TGTGCCAGTACACTTCATGAAAAACTGTTTTTT. Amino acids: CASTLHEKLFF.

The genes are TRBV10-1 and TRBJ2-7; 11 bases align to TRBD2. Trimming took 10 bases from V and 4 from J; bases not matched to a gene: 18. The CDR3 is 17 amino acids. From germline, CDR1 is WNHNN and CDR2 SYGVQD (reference sequence). CDR3 bases: TGCGCCACCGAACTGGGACGGCCCGGGACTAGCGGTTACGAGCAGTACTTC. Translated, it gives CATELGRPGTSGYEQYF.

The rearrangement joins TRBV29-1 to TRBJ2-7; the D is unclear. The ends were cut back, 0 bases at V and 3 bases at J, with 12 bases in the middle. Germline V gives CDR1 SQVTM, CDR2 ANQGSEA. This CDR3 comprises 14 residues. DNA of the CDR3: TGCAGCGTTGAAGATCCGGTCAGACACTACGAGCAGTACTTC. Translated: CSVEDPVRHYEQYF.

The chain couples TRBV7-9 to TRBJ2-2; possibly TRBD1 for D (5 bases). The V end lost 5 bases, the J end lost 4 bases, and 14 bases lay between the germline ends. This CDR3 has 15 amino acids. From germline, CDR1 is SEHNR and CDR2 FQNEAQ (reference sequence). CDR3 sequence (DNA): TGTGCCAGCAGCCTCGTACAGGACCCCACCGGGGAGCTGTTTTTT. It translates to CASSLVQDPTGELFF.

This clone came up once. This chain joins TRBV11-2 and TRBJ1-3, with D hard to call. V was cut by 4 bases and J by 4 bases, with 5 bases left in between. The CDR3 is made up of 12 amino acids. The germline CDR1 and CDR2 sequences are SGHAT and FQNNGV. The CDR3 nucleotides read TGTGCCAGCAGCTCGCGGGGAAACACCATATATTTT. Protein: CASSSRGNTIYF.

V gene TRBV10-3 combines with J gene TRBJ2-5; 12 positions match TRBD2. V lost 4 bases to trimming and J lost 5 bases; unmatched junction nucleotides: 14. CDR1 and CDR2 from the germline V gene are ENHRY and SYGVKD. This CDR3 contains 18 residues. CDR3 in amino acids: CAISGALAGGSQVETQYF. The CDR3 bases are TGTGCCATCAGTGGGGCTCTAGCGGGAGGGTCACAAGTGGAGACCCAGTACTTC.

This clone was picked up one time. The V call is TRBV5-4, the J call TRBJ2-1; 9 bases match TRBD1. CDR1 SGHNT and CDR2 YYREEE come from the germline V gene (reference sequence). The J segment lost 5 bases and the V segment lost 7 bases, leaving 4 bases of the junction unmatched. CDR3 length: 13 residues. As DNA, the CDR3 is TGTGCCAGCGGGGACAGGGAGGACAATGAGCAGTTCTTC. This codes for CASGDREDNEQFF. The full variable domain, completed using reference TRBV5-4 and TRBJ2-1, is ETGVTQSPTHLIKTRGQQVTLRCSSQSGHNTVSWYQQALGQGPQFIFQYYREEENGRGNFPPRFSGLQFPNYSSELNVNALELDDSALYLCASGDREDNEQFFGPGTRLTVL.

A few counts support this clone. This chain links TRBV2 with TRBJ2-7; 8 nucleotides agree with TRBD1. CDR3 length: 13 residues. CDR1 is SNHLY and CDR2 is FYNNEI in the germline V gene. After removal of 3 bases from V and 6 bases from J, the junction contained 4 bases not matched to a gene. The CDR3 loop reads CASSEDRALEQYF. CDR3 nucleotides: TGTGCCAGCAGTGAGGACAGGGCACTCGAGCAGTACTTC.

V and J are TRBV6-5 and TRBJ2-1, with D perhaps TRBD2 (5 bases). Germline CDR1 and CDR2: MNHEY and SVGAGI. The CDR3 extends over 15 amino acids. V dropped 6 bases and J dropped 3 bases, with 15 bases sitting between them. For the CDR3, the DNA is TGTGCCAGCAGGATCGACTATCCAATCTACAATGAGCAGTTCTTC. As protein: CASRIDYPIYNEQFF.

Only one count was recorded for this clone. The genes are TRBV6-5 and TRBJ2-5, with TRBD1 matching over 10 bases. Germline-derived CDR1 and CDR2 are MNHEY and SVGAGI. The trim removed 6 bases at V and 4 bases at J, leaving 5 bases unmatched. The CDR3 covers 14 residues. Here the CDR3 DNA reads TGTGCCAGCAGCCCGGGACAGGGGTTAGAGACCCAGTACTTC. As protein: CASSPGQGLETQYF.

The rearrangement joins TRBV28 to TRBJ1-5; 8 nucleotides match TRBD1. This CDR3 contains 14 residues. The ends lost 5 bases at V and 7 bases at J; junction bases unmatched: 7. Germline V gives CDR1 MDHEN, CDR2 SYDVKM. The CDR3 sequence: CASSPQTGVQPQHF. The CDR3 nucleotides read TGTGCCAGCAGTCCCCAGACAGGGGTCCAGCCCCAGCATTTT.

In regard to this clone: One end of the junction is discordant with germline, which a read error may explain. This chain uses TRBV27 with TRBJ2-5, with D uncertain. Germline values: CDR1 MNHEY, CDR2 SMNVEV (reference sequence). This CDR3 has 12 amino acids. The CDR3 region is CASSLSGEIQYF. In nucleotides, the CDR3 is TGTGCCAGCAGTTTATCGGGCGAGATCCAGTACTTC.